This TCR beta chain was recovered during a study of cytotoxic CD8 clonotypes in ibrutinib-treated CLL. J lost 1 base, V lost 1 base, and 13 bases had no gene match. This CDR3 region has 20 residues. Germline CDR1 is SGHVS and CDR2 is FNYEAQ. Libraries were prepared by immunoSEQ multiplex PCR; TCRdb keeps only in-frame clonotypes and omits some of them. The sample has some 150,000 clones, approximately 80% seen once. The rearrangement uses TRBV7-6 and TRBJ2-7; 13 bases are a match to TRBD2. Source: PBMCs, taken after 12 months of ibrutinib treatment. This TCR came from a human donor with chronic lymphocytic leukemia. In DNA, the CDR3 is TGTGCCAGCAGCTTAGATGGGGGACTAGCGGGACTAACCCTTTCCTACGAGCAGTACTTC. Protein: CASSLDGGLAGLTLSYEQYF.